The next 17 T cell receptor beta chains were all read from a single sample in a study of blood T cells in healthy people across ages. A second PCR, run for about 7 to 11 cycles, used a sample-barcoded 5' primer plus a J-beta primer mix. TCRdb ran MiXCR on the 5' RACE reads and lists one entry per CDR3 protein. Here the sample spans 850,000 to 1,000,000 distinct CDR3 sequences, roughly 48% being singletons. The source material was blood. The receptors originated from a man aged 25-40 years in good health.

This chain uses TRBV25-1 with TRBJ1-4; 7 positions agree with TRBD1. The V segment lost 3 bases and the J segment 2 bases; nucleotides outside the gene matches: 0. The CDR3 is made up of 14 amino acids. CDR1 MGHDK and CDR2 SYGVNS come from the germline V gene. DNA of the CDR3: TGTGCCAGCAGTGACAGGGGGACTAATGAAAAACTGTTTTTT. Translation gives CASSDRGTNEKLFF.

This rearrangement joins TRBV5-6 to TRBJ2-2; perhaps D is TRBD1 or TRBD2 (5 bases each). CDR3 length: 16 amino acids. CDR1 and CDR2 (germline): SGHDT, YYEEEE. V was shortened by 0 bases and J by 1 base, with 10 bases between the two germline ends. Written as DNA, the CDR3 is TGTGCCAGCAGCTTGGAGGGGACCCAGAACACCGGGGAGCTGTTTTTT. Amino acids: CASSLEGTQNTGELFF.

This clonotype was counted between two and nine times. The chain couples TRBV9 to TRBJ2-5; no clear D. CDR1 and CDR2 from the germline V gene are SGDLS and YYNGEE. V lost 5 bases and J 5 bases, leaving 13 bases between the germline ends. This CDR3 is built from 13 residues. CDR3 amino acids: CASSGSSGETQYF. CDR3 in DNA: TGTGCCAGCAGTGGATCGTCGGGCGAGACCCAGTACTTC.

J is TRBJ2-1 and V is TRBV6-5; the D gene is possibly TRBD1 (5 bases). V lost 11 bases and J lost 4, with 24 bases in between. Germline V gene data show CDR1 as MNHEY and CDR2 as SVGAGI. This CDR3 spans 16 amino acids. Written as DNA, the CDR3 is TGTGCCGCCAGCAAGTTGCAGGGCTTAGGGTACAATGAGCAGTTCTTC. Its protein product is CAASKLQGLGYNEQFF.

The genes are TRBV6-2 or TRBV6-3 and TRBJ2-7; D is uncertain. The CDR3 runs 12 residues. Germline V gives CDR1 MNHEY, CDR2 SVGEGT. V was cut by 1 base and J by 5 bases, with 6 bases left in between. CDR3 sequence reads: CASSYWADEQYF. CDR3 nucleotide sequence: TGTGCCAGCAGTTACTGGGCAGACGAGCAGTACTTC.

Details on this clonotype: Given a much more abundant clone one base away, this may be a read error. The V call is TRBV12-5, the J call TRBJ1-2, with TRBD1 matching over 11 bases. Germline V CDR1 and CDR2: LGHNT, FRNRAP. With V trimmed by 7 bases and J by 7 bases, 8 bases remained unmatched. This CDR3 has 14 residues. CDR3: CASDSGQGALGYTF. CDR3 DNA: TGTGCTAGTGACTCTGGACAGGGGGCGCTTGGCTACACCTTC.

This clonotype occurred a few times. The V call is TRBV11-2, the J call TRBJ2-3; 8 nucleotides align to TRBD2. V lost 7 bases to trimming and J lost 3 bases; unmatched junction nucleotides: 9. Germline V gives CDR1 SGHAT, CDR2 FQNNGV. CDR3 length equals 15 residues. The CDR3 loop is CASTSGGWLTDTQYF. CDR3 bases: TGTGCCAGCACCTCGGGGGGGTGGTTGACAGATACGCAGTATTTT.

Comment on this clonotype: A much larger clone lies one base from this, so it may be a read error. The gene calls are TRBV4-3 and TRBJ2-5, with D perhaps TRBD2 (6 bases). The CDR3 length is 15 residues. Germline assignment: CDR1 LGHNA and CDR2 YSLEER. CDR3 residues: CAGSQVMSGEETQYF. The DNA for the CDR3 is TGCGCCGGCAGCCAAGTAATGTCGGGGGAAGAGACCCAGTACTTC.

This chain uses TRBV29-1 with TRBJ1-2; possible D gene TRBD1, 5 bases. The ends were cut back, 6 bases at V and 8 bases at J, with 19 bases in the middle. Germline V gene lookup returns CDR1 SQVTM and CDR2 ANQGSEA. CDR3 length: 13 amino acids. The CDR3 loop is CSVSGTAFQGYTF. Here the CDR3 DNA reads TGCAGCGTGTCCGGGACGGCGTTTCAAGGCTACACCTTC.

CDR3 DNA: TGTGCCTGGAGTGGGGACGGCTACGAGCAGTACTTC. Amino acid sequence: CAWSGDGYEQYF. The chain combines TRBV30 with TRBJ2-4; D possibly uses TRBD1 or TRBD2 (5 bases each). Judging by the DNA end, TRBJ2-7 fits better; the J call may be wrong. CDR3 length: 12 amino acids. CDR1 GTSNPN and CDR2 SVGIG come from the germline V gene (reference sequence).

The chain combines TRBV4-3 with TRBJ2-1; a weak D match, TRBD1 (5 bases). Per the germline V gene, CDR1 is LGHNA and CDR2 is YSLEER. Trimming shortened V by 0 bases and J by 3 bases, and 12 bases separated the two germline ends. The CDR3 contains 16 residues. Here the CDR3 reads CASSQDQAGIYNEQFF. The CDR3 DNA follows: TGCGCCAGCAGCCAAGATCAGGCAGGGATCTACAATGAGCAGTTCTTC.

This chain joins TRBV14 and TRBJ2-7; tentatively, D is TRBD1 (5 bases). The CDR3 spans 15 residues. Germline lookup yields CDR1 SGHDN and CDR2 FVKESK. The germline V and J ends were trimmed by 3 bases and 7 bases, with 19 bases remaining between them. The DNA of the CDR3 is TGTGCCAGCAGCCATCGAACAGGTGTATACAATGAGCAGTACTTC. As protein: CASSHRTGVYNEQYF.

V gene TRBV5-1 combines with J gene TRBJ2-1, with D possibly called TRBD1 or TRBD2 (5 bases each). Looked up from germline, CDR1 is SGHRS and CDR2 is YFSETQ. Deletions cut 0 bases from V and 6 bases from J, with 13 bases between. This CDR3 region has 15 residues. The CDR3 is CASSLDGGTGNEQFF. As DNA, the CDR3 is TGCGCCAGCAGCTTGGATGGGGGTACCGGCAATGAGCAGTTCTTC.

This clonotype has a handful of counts. This chain uses TRBV5-1 with TRBJ1-6; D is possibly TRBD1 (6 bases). The CDR3 spans 15 residues. V lost 0 bases, J lost 9 bases, and 13 bases lay in between. From germline, CDR1 is SGHRS and CDR2 YFSETQ. Here the CDR3 reads CASSLDRVFGSPLHF. The CDR3 DNA reads as TGCGCCAGCAGCTTGGACAGGGTCTTTGGTTCACCCCTCCACTTT.

This clonotype came up once. The V gene is TRBV20-1, the J gene TRBJ2-2; D not resolved. The CDR3 consists of 13 residues. Trimming took 1 base from V and 0 from J, leaving 3 bases between them. Germline loops: CDR1 DFQATT, CDR2 SNEGSKA (reference sequence). CDR3 bases: TGCAGTGCTAGAGCTGCGAACACCGGGGAGCTGTTTTTT. Translated: CSARAANTGELFF.

This clonotype was found a few times. The chain links TRBV5-8 to TRBJ1-3, with D uncertain. Germline CDR1 and CDR2: SGHTS and YDEGEE. This CDR3 contains 15 residues. V shed 0 bases and J shed 0 bases, with 7 bases lying between them. CDR3 residues: CASSLEGFSGNTIYF. The CDR3 DNA reads as TGTGCCAGCAGCTTGGAAGGTTTCTCTGGAAACACCATATATTTT.

This clonotype was recorded a few times. V usage is TRBV10-3 and J usage is TRBJ1-5; perhaps TRBD1 as D (5 bases). The length of the CDR3 is 14 residues. CDR1 ENHRY and CDR2 SYGVKD come from the germline V gene. Trimming shortened V by 5 bases and J by 5 bases, and 13 bases separated the two germline ends. The CDR3 coding sequence is TGTGCCATCAGTAGGGGCAGGGCCGATCAGCCCCAGCATTTT. This gives the protein CAISRGRADQPQHF.